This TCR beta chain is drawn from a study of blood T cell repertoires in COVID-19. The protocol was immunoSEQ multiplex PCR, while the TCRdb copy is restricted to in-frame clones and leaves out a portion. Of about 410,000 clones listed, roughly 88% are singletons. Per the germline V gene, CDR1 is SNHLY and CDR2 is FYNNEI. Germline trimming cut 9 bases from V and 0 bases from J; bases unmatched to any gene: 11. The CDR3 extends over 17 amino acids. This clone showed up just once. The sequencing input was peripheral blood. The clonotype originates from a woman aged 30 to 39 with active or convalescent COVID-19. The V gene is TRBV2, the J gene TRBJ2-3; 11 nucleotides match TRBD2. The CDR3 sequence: CASPGTSGTSSTDTQYF. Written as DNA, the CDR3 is TGTGCCAGTCCCGGGACTAGCGGAACTTCTAGCACAGATACGCAGTATTTT.